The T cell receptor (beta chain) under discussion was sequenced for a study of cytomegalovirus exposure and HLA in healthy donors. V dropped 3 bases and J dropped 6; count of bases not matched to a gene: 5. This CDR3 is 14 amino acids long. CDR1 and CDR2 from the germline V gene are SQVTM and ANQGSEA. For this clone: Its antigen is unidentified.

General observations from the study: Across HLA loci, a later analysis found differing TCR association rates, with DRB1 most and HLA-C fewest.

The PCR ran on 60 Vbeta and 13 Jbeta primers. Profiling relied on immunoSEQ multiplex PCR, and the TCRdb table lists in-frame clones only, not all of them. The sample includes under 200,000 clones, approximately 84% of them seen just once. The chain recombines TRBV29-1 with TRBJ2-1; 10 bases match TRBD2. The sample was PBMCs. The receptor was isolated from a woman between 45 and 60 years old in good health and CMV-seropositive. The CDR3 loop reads CSVEGTSGANEQFF. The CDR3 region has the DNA TGCAGCGTTGAGGGAACTAGCGGGGCCAATGAGCAGTTCTTC.